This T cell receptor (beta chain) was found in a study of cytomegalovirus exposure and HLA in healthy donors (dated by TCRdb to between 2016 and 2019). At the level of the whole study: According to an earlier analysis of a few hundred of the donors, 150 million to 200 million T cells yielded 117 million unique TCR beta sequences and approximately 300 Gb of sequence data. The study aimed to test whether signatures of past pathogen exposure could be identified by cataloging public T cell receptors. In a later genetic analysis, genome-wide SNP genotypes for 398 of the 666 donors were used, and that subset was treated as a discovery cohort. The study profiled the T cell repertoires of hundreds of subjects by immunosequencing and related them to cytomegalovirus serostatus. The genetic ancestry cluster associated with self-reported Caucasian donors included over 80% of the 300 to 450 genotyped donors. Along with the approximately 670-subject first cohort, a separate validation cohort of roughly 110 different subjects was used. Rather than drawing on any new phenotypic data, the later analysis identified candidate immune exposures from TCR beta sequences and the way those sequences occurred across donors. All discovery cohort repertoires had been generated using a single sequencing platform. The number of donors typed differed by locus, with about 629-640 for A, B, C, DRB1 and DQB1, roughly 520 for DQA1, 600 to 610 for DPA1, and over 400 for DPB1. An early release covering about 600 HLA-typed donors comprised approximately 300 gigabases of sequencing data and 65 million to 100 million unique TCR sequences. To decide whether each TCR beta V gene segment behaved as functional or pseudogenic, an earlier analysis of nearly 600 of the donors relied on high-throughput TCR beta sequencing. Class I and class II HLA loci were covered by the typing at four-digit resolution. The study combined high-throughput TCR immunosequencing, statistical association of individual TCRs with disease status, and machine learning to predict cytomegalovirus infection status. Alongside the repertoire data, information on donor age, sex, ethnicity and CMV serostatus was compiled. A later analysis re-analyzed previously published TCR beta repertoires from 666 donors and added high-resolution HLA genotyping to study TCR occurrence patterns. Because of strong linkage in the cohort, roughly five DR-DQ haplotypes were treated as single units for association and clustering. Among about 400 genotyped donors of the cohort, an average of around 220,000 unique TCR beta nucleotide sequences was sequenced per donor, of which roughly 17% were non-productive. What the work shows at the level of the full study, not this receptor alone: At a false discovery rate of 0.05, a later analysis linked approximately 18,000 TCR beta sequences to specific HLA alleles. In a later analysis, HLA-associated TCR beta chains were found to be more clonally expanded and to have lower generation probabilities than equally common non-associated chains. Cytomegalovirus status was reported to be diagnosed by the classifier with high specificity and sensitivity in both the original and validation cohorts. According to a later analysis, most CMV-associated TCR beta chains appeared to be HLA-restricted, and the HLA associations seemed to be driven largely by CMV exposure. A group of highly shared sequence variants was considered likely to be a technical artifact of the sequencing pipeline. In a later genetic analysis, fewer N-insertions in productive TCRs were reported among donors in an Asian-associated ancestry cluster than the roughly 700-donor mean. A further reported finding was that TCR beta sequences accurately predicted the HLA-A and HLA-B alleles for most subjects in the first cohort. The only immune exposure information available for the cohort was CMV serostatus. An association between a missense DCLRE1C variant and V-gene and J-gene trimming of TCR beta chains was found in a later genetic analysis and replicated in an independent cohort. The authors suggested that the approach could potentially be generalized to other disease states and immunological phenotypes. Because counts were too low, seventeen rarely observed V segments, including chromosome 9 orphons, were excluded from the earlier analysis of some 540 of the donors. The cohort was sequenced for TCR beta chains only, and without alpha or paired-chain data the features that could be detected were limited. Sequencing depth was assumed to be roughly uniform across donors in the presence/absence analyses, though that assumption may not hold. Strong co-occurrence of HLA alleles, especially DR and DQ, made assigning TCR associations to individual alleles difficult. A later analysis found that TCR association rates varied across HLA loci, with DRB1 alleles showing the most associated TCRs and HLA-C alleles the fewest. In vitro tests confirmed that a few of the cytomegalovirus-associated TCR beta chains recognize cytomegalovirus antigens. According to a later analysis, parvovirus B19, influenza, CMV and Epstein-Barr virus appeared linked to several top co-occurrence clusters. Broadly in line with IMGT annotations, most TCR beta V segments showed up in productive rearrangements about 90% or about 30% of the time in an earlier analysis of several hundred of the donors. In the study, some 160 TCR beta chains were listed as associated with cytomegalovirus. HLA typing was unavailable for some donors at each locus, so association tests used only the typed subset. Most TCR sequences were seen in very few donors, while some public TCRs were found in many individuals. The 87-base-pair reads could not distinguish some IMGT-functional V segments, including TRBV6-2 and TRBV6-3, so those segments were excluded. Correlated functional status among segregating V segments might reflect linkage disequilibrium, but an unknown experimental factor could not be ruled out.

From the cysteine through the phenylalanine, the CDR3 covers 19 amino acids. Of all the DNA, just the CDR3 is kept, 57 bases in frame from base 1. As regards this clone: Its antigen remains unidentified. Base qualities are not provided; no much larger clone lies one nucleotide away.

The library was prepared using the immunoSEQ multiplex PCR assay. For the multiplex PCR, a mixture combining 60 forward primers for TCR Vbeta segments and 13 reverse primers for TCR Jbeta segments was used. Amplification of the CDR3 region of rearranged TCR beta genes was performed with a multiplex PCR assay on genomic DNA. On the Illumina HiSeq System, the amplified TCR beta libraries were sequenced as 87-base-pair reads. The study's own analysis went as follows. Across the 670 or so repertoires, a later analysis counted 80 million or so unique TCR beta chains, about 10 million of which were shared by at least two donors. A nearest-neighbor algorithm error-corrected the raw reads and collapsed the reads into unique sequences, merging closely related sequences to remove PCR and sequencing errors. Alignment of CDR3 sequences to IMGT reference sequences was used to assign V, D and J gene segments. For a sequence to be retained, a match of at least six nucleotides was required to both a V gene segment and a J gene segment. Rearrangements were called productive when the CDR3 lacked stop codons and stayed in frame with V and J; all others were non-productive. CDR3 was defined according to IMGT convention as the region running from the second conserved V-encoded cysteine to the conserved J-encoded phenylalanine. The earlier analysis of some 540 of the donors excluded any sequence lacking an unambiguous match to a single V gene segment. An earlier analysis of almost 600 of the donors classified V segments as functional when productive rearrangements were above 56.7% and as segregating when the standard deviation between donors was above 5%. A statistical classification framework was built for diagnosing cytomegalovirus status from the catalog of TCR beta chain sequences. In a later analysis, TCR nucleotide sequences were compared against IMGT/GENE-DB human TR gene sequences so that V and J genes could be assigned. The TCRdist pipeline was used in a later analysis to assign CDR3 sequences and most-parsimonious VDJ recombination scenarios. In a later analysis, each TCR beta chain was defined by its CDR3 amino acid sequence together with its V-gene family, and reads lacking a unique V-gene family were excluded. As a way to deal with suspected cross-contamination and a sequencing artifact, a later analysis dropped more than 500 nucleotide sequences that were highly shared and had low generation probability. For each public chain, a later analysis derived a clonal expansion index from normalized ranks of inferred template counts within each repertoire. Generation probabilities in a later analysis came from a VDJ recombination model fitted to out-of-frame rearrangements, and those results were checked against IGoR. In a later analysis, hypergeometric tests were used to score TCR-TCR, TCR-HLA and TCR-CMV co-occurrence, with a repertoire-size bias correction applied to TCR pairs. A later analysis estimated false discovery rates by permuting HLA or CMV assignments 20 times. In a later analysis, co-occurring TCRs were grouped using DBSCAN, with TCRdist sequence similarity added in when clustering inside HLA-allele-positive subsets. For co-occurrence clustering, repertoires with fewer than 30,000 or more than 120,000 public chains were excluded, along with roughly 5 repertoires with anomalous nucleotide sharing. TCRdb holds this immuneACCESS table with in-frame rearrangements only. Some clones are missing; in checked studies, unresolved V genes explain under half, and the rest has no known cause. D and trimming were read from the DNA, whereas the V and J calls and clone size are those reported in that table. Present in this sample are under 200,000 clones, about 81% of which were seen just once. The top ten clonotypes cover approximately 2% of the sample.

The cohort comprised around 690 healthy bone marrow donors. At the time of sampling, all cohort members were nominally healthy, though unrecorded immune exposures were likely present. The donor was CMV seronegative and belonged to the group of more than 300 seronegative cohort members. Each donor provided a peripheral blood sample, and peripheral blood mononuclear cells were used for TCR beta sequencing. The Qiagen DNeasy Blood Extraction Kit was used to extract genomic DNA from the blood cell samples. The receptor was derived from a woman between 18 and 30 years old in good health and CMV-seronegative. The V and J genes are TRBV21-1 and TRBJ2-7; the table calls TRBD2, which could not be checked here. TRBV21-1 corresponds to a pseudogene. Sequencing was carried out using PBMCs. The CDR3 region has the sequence CASTTVLADINQSSYEQYF. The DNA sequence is TGTGCCAGCACCACCGTTCTAGCGGACATCAACCAGAGCTCCTACGAGCAGTACTTC.